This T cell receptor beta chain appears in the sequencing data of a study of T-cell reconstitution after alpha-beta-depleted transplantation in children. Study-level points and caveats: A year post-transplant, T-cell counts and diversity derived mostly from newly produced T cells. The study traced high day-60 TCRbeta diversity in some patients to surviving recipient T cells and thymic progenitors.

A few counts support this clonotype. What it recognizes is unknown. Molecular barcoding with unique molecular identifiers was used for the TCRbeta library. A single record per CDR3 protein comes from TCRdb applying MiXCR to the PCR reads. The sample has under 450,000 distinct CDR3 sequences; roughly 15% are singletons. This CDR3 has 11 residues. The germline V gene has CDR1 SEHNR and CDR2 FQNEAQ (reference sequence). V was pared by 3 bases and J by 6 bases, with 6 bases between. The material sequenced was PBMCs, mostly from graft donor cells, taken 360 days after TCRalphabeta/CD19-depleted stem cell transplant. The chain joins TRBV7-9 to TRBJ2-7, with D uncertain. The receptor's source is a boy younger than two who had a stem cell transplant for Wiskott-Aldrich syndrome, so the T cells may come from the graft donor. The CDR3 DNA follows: TGTGCCAGCAGCTTCATGGGCGAGCAGTACTTC. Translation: CASSFMGEQYF.